Each of the 20 T cell receptor beta chains below was sequenced from the same sample in a study of T cell responses to AZD1222 COVID-19 vaccine. Profiling relied on immunoSEQ multiplex PCR, and the TCRdb table lists in-frame clones only, not all of them. Of some 28,000 clones in the sample, over 75% were seen once. The starting material was peripheral blood, obtained on day 0 of AZD1222 vaccination. Receptor source: an adult in good health.

This clone was seen once. The chain links TRBV11-3 to TRBJ2-1; 7 bases map to TRBD2. V lost 0 bases, J lost 0 bases, and 11 bases stayed unmatched. Germline CDR1 is SGHNT and CDR2 is YENEEA. This CDR3 is 19 amino acids long. The CDR3 loop reads CASSLDQGGSVSSYNEQFF. The CDR3 DNA is TGTGCCAGCAGCTTAGATCAGGGCGGGAGCGTCAGCTCCTACAATGAGCAGTTCTTC.

V gene TRBV5-1 combines with J gene TRBJ1-4; D is possibly TRBD1 (6 bases). The germline CDR1 and CDR2 sequences are SGHRS and YFSETQ. The CDR3 is 15 residues long. Between the trimmed V and J ends, which lost 0 bases and 7 bases, there was a span of 13 bases. Here the CDR3 reads CASSLGRGASEKLFF. The DNA of the CDR3 is TGCGCCAGCAGCTTGGGTCGGGGGGCAAGTGAAAAACTGTTTTTT.

This chain links TRBV5-8 with TRBJ2-1; TRBD2 aligns across 8 bases. The CDR3 extends over 16 amino acids. Germline-derived CDR1 and CDR2 are SGHTS and YDEGEE. Germline trimming cut 3 bases from V and 4 bases from J; bases unmatched to any gene: 9. The CDR3 DNA reads as TGTGCCAGCAGCTCCAATCGCGGGAGGATATACAATGAGCAGTTCTTC. It translates to CASSSNRGRIYNEQFF.

CDR3 bases: TGTGCCAGCAGCCGAGGACAGGGGGTGGACACTGAAGCTTTCTTT. This encodes CASSRGQGVDTEAFF. The chain employs TRBV4-2 and TRBJ1-1; 10 bases line up with TRBD1. Per the germline V gene, CDR1 is LGHNA and CDR2 is YNFKEQ. This CDR3 contains 15 residues. J was trimmed by 3 bases and V by 4 bases; bases with no gene match: 5.

This clone was recorded only once. The chain has TRBV7-8 and TRBJ1-5, with D possibly matching TRBD1 (6 bases). Germline-derived CDR1 and CDR2 are SGHVS and FQNEAQ. V lost 3 bases and J lost 3, with 12 bases in between. There are 15 residues in the CDR3. CDR3 in amino acids: CASSFKSGDNQPQHF. CDR3 nucleotide sequence: TGTGCCAGCAGCTTTAAGTCAGGGGACAATCAGCCCCAGCATTTT. Full variable domain (outside the CDR3, taken from reference TRBV7-8 and TRBJ1-5): GAGVSQSPRYKVAKRGQDVALRCDPISGHVSLFWYQQALGQGPEFLTYFQNEAQLDKSGLPSDRFFAERPEGSVSTLKIQRTQQEDSAVYLCASSFKSGDNQPQHFGDGTRLSIL.

This rearrangement joins TRBV28 to TRBJ1-5; D call uncertain. Germline assignment: CDR1 MDHEN and CDR2 SYDVKM. The CDR3 spans 16 residues. V gave up 3 bases and J gave up 0 bases, with 12 bases separating them. CDR3 in DNA: TGTGCCAGCAGTTTGGCGGGAGCCTATAGCAATCAGCCCCAGCATTTT. It is translated as CASSLAGAYSNQPQHF. The variable domain in full, with the rest retrieved from reference TRBV28 and TRBJ1-5, is DVKVTQSSRYLVKRTGEKVFLECVQDMDHENMFWYRQDPGLGLRLIYFSYDVKMKEKGDIPEGYSVSREKKERFSLILESASTNQTSMYLCASSLAGAYSNQPQHFGDGTRLSIL.

This sequence joins TRBV28 and TRBJ2-3, with TRBD1 identical over 11 bases. Trimming took 4 bases from V and 6 from J; bases not matched to a gene: 9. The CDR3 extends over 16 amino acids. The germline CDR1 and CDR2 sequences are MDHEN and SYDVKM. Written as DNA, the CDR3 is TGTGCCAGCAGTTACCCCCCAGGGACAGGGGGGGATACGCAGTATTTT. This codes for CASSYPPGTGGDTQYF.

The chain joins TRBV5-1 to TRBJ2-7; 10 bases are a match to TRBD1. The CDR3 extends over 12 amino acids. From germline, CDR1 is SGHRS and CDR2 YFSETQ. V lost 8 bases, J lost 5 bases, and 4 bases stayed unmatched. The CDR3 DNA is TGCGCCAGTAGACAGGGGGCCGACGAGCAGTACTTC. Its translation: CASRQGADEQYF. Full variable domain (remainder filled in from reference TRBV5-1 and TRBJ2-7): KAGVTQTPRYLIKTRGQQVTLSCSPISGHRSVSWYQQTPGQGLQFLFEYFSETQRNKGNFPGRFSGRQFSNSRSEMNVSTLELGDSALYLCASRQGADEQYFGPGTRLTVT.

This clone has a handful of counts. The chain has TRBV7-9 and TRBJ2-7; D may be TRBD1 or TRBD2 (5 bases each). This CDR3 spans 12 amino acids. V lost 4 bases and J 2 bases, leaving 6 bases between the germline ends. Germline CDR1 and CDR2: SEHNR and FQNEAQ (reference sequence). Written as DNA, the CDR3 is TGTGCCAGCAGCTGGGACCCCTACGAGCAGTACGTC. Protein: CASSWDPYEQYV.

On this clone itself: The sample has other DNA sequences that encode this CDR3 too. The V and J genes are TRBV18 and TRBJ2-7; 8 nucleotides match TRBD1. V gave up 3 bases and J gave up 2 bases; unmatched junction bases: 3. The germline V gene has CDR1 KGHSH and CDR2 LQKENI. The CDR3 is 14 amino acids. The CDR3 here is CASSPRQGTYEQYV. For the CDR3, the DNA is TGTGCCAGCTCACCCCGACAGGGGACCTACGAGCAGTACGTC.

V is TRBV7-8 and J is TRBJ1-2; D is ambiguous. V lost 5 bases and J lost 6, with 13 bases in between. The CDR3 is 13 amino acids. Germline loops: CDR1 SGHVS, CDR2 FQNEAQ. The chain's CDR3 is CASSPYSRDGYTF. CDR3 in DNA: TGTGCCAGCAGCCCATACTCCCGGGATGGCTACACCTTC. The whole variable domain, filled in from reference TRBV7-8 and TRBJ1-2, reads GAGVSQSPRYKVAKRGQDVALRCDPISGHVSLFWYQQALGQGPEFLTYFQNEAQLDKSGLPSDRFFAERPEGSVSTLKIQRTQQEDSAVYLCASSPYSRDGYTFGSGTRLTVV.

This sequence joins TRBV6-1 and TRBJ1-5; possible D gene TRBD1, 6 bases. Germline V lookup: CDR1 MNHNS, CDR2 SASEGT. V gave up 3 bases and J gave up 0 bases, with 12 bases separating them. This CDR3 is 16 amino acids long. CDR3 loop: CASSEWGGPSNQPQHF. The CDR3, as DNA: TGTGCCAGCAGTGAGTGGGGGGGCCCTAGCAATCAGCCCCAGCATTTT.

This clone occurred once. CDR3 sequence: CASSLSTDNYEQYF. CDR3 nucleotides: TGCGCCAGCAGCTTGTCGACAGACAACTACGAGCAGTACTTC. The chain joins TRBV5-1 to TRBJ2-7; the D gene is possibly TRBD1 (5 bases). Germline V gene data show CDR1 as SGHRS and CDR2 as YFSETQ. V dropped 1 base and J dropped 3 bases, with 11 bases sitting between them. CDR3 length equals 14 residues.

The genes are TRBV6-5 and TRBJ1-2; D might be TRBD1 (5 bases). Germline CDR1 reads MNHEY; CDR2 reads SVGAGI. The V gene lost 5 bases and the J gene lost 7 bases, with 20 bases spanning the gap. CDR3 length: 15 amino acids. For the CDR3, the DNA is TGTGCCAGCAGTCCCTCCACGGGGGGGGAAGCTGGCTACACCTTC. It codes for CASSPSTGGEAGYTF.

DNA of the CDR3: TGCGCCAGCAGCCAAGGCCGGACAGGGATGGCTGAAGCTTTCTTT. Protein sequence: CASSQGRTGMAEAFF. The chain joins TRBV4-3 to TRBJ1-1; 8 bases map to TRBD1. The CDR3 length is 15 residues. Germline CDR1 reads LGHNA; CDR2 reads YSLEER. J was trimmed by 6 bases and V by 1 base; bases with no gene match: 7.

The chain couples TRBV7-8 to TRBJ1-2; 9 bases are a match to TRBD1. V gave up 4 bases and J gave up 10 bases; unmatched junction bases: 10. In germline, CDR1 is SGHVS, CDR2 FQNEAQ. The CDR3 spans 14 residues. This CDR3 is CASSSRVTGGAYTF. In nucleotides, the CDR3 is TGTGCCAGCAGCTCCAGGGTGACAGGGGGAGCCTACACCTTC.

The chain combines TRBV4-1 with TRBJ2-3, with D uncertain. This CDR3 contains 12 residues. The V and J ends lost 4 bases and 2 bases respectively, with 4 bases between them. The germline gives CDR1 MGHRA, CDR2 YSYEKL. Written as DNA, the CDR3 is TGCGCCAGCAGCCGGGCCACAGATACGCAGTATTTT. Translation gives CASSRATDTQYF.

This chain uses TRBV7-2 with TRBJ1-2, with D possibly TRBD1 on 6 matching bases. The V end lost 1 base, the J end lost 2 bases, and 8 bases lay between the germline ends. This CDR3 is 14 amino acids long. The germline CDR1 and CDR2 sequences are SGHTA and FQGNSA. CDR3 in DNA: TGTGCCAGCAGCTTAGGGACAGCAAACTATGGCTACACCTTC. Protein: CASSLGTANYGYTF.

The V gene is TRBV19, the J gene TRBJ1-3; the D gene is possibly TRBD1 (6 bases). Trimming pared 6 bases from V and 4 bases from J, leaving 13 bases between. This CDR3 region has 14 residues. Germline-derived CDR1 and CDR2 are LNHDA and SQIVND (reference sequence). CDR3 loop: CASRDTGTGNTIYF. Written as DNA, the CDR3 is TGTGCCAGTAGGGACACAGGGACGGGAAACACCATATATTTT.

The chain is built from TRBV15 and TRBJ2-5, with a weak D call TRBD1 (5 bases). The germline V and J ends were trimmed by 2 bases and 1 base, with 8 bases remaining between them. Germline values: CDR1 LNHNV, CDR2 YYDKDF (reference sequence). The CDR3 has 14 amino acids. The CDR3 DNA is TGTGCCACCAGCAGACAGGGCATCCAAGAGACCCAGTACTTC. Protein product: CATSRQGIQETQYF. Full variable domain (outside the CDR3, taken from reference TRBV15 and TRBJ2-5): DAMVIQNPRYQVTQFGKPVTLSCSQTLNHNVMYWYQQKSSQAPKLLFHYYDKDFNNEADTPDNFQSRRPNTSFCFLDIRSPGLGDTAMYLCATSRQGIQETQYFGPGTRLLVL.